These T cell receptor beta chains were read from a single sample in a study of T cell clonotyping in hematopoietic cell transplantation. TCRdb's copy holds only in-frame clones and misses some; the assay was immunoSEQ multiplex PCR. Here the sample spans about 70,000 clones, around 94% being singletons. Source material: peripheral blood mononuclear cells. These receptors all stem from a man between 50 and 59 years old in good health. Some clones in this sample may be carry-over from other donors' samples. Both conserved end residues are part of each CDR3. D genes are given only for firm matches. Part of the rows lack a size; the others show once, few, many or a class for expanded clones.

.	.	TRBV27	TRBJ1-1	13	CASSPLDGVKAFF	TGTGCCAGCAGCCCTTTGGACGGAGTTAAAGCTTTCTTT
.	.	TRBV21-1	TRBJ1-5	19	CASGKPGQGPDFSNQPQHF	TGTGCCAGCGGTAAACCGGGACAGGGGCCCGACTTTAGCAATCAGCCCCAGCATTTT
.	.	TRBV7-2	TRBJ1-2	14	CASSQTTVGYGYTF	TGTGCCAGCAGCCAAACAACAGTCGGCTATGGCTACACCTTC
.	.	TRBV5-1	TRBJ2-7	13	CASSARVLSEQYF	TGCGCCAGCAGCGCCCGGGTCTTGAGCGAGCAGTACTTC
.	.	TRBV6-5	TRBJ1-2	14	CASRKQGSNYGYTF	TGTGCCAGCAGGAAACAGGGCTCTAACTATGGCTACACCTTC
.	.	TRBV6-1	TRBJ2-7	13	CASSATGSYEQYF	TGTGCCAGCAGCGCGACAGGTTCCTACGAGCAGTACTTC
.	.	TRBV19	TRBJ1-2	13	CASSRGPLDGYTF	TGTGCCAGTTCAAGGGGACCCCTTGACGGCTACACCTTC
.	.	TRBV9	TRBJ2-2	16	CASSVGRGTNTGELFF	TGTGCCAGCAGCGTAGGTAGGGGGACGAACACCGGGGAGCTGTTTTTT
TRBD1	.	TRBV6-5	TRBJ1-1	15	CASSKQGRGDTEAFF	TGTGCCAGCAGCAAACAGGGGAGAGGGGACACTGAAGCTTTCTTT
.	.	TRBV6-5	TRBJ2-5	13	CASSYFGGETQYF	TGTGCCAGCAGTTACTTCGGAGGGGAGACCCAGTACTTC
TRBD1	.	TRBV6-5	TRBJ1-2	15	CASSPGTGGGHGYTF	TGTGCCAGCAGTCCCGGGACAGGGGGAGGCCATGGCTACACCTTC
.	.	TRBV6-1	TRBJ1-3	16	CASSGAGVVSGNTIYF	TGTGCCAGCAGTGGGGCAGGGGTGGTCTCTGGAAACACCATATATTTT
TRBD2	.	TRBV6-1	TRBJ2-7	15	CASSEYLAGGYEQYF	TGTGCCAGCAGTGAATACCTAGCGGGGGGCTACGAGCAGTACTTC
TRBD1	.	TRBV19	TRBJ1-2	15	CASTQETGPNYGYTF	TGTGCCAGTACCCAAGAGACAGGGCCTAACTATGGCTACACCTTC
.	.	TRBV25-1	TRBJ1-3	16	CASSEYGQYSGNTIYF	TGTGCCAGCAGTGAATATGGACAGTACTCTGGAAACACCATATATTTT
TRBD2	.	TRBV4-1	TRBJ2-1	18	CASSQRTSGRASYNEQFF	TGCGCCAGCAGCCAAAGGACTAGCGGGAGGGCATCCTACAATGAGCAGTTCTTC
.	.	TRBV28	TRBJ1-2	14	CASSPSAGNYGYTF	TGTGCCAGCAGTCCGAGCGCGGGTAACTATGGCTACACCTTC
TRBD1	.	TRBV7-2	TRBJ1-5	14	CASSPQGGGQPQHF	TGTGCCAGCAGCCCTCAGGGGGGAGGTCAGCCCCAGCATTTT
.	once	TRBV19	TRBJ1-3	16	CASSSHGDRSGNTIYF	TGTGCCAGTAGTTCTCACGGGGATCGCTCTGGAAACACCATATATTTT
.	.	TRBV6-5	TRBJ1-2	12	CASSYSAYGYTF	TGTGCCAGCAGTTACTCCGCCTATGGCTACACCTTC
.	.	TRBV4-3	TRBJ2-1	14	CASSQERAWPEQFF	TGCGCCAGCAGCCAAGAAAGGGCATGGCCGGAGCAGTTCTTC
TRBD2	.	TRBV30	TRBJ2-1	14	CAWEGLAGGNEQFF	TGTGCCTGGGAGGGACTAGCGGGAGGCAATGAGCAGTTCTTC
.	.	TRBV19	TRBJ2-7	14	CASNGGLEYYEQYF	TGTGCCAGTAATGGTGGATTGGAGTACTACGAGCAGTACTTC
.	.	TRBV28	TRBJ1-5	15	CASRTPRGGGQPQHF	TGTGCCAGCAGGACGCCCAGGGGAGGGGGTCAGCCCCAGCATTTT